These 3 T cell receptor beta chains share one sample of origin, sequenced in a study of tumor and adjacent non-tumor tissue in lung cancer. No cell sorting was done before RNA was extracted from the tissue. This non-tumor lung sample came from over 3 cm beyond the tumor edge. TCRbeta libraries were built with three rounds of nested PCR, modified from ARM-PCR. TCRdb called the multiplex PCR reads again in MiXCR, with one record for every CDR3 protein. The table has around 80,000 distinct CDR3 sequences, 80% to 90% seen once. Sequencing was done on a sample of distant non-tumor lung tissue. The receptor set was obtained from a man aged 55 to 70 with non-small cell lung cancer.

Concerning this clonotype: The conserved closing phenylalanine or tryptophan is absent in this CDR3, likely reflecting a read error. The DNA is omitted, as the CDR3 cannot be located on it reliably, and the CDR3 follows TCRdb's listing. The rearrangement links TRBV11-2 to TRBJ2-3; the table calls TRBD2, which could not be checked here. The CDR3 has 15 residues if both end residues are counted. Germline V gene data show CDR1 as SGHAT and CDR2 as FQNNGV. The CDR3 spells CASSFFLAVAYTHYL.

With regard to this clonotype: Relative to the germline gene, one junction end is altered; a read error may explain this. This chain connects TRBV28 to TRBJ2-7, with D perhaps matching TRBD2 (5 bases). The CDR3 extends over 16 amino acids. CDR1 and CDR2 (germline): MDHEN, SYDVKM. In DNA, the CDR3 is TGTGCCAGCTACACTTCGGGAACTCAAGGCTCCTACCAGCAGTACTTC. The encoded protein is CASYTSGTQGSYQQYF.

The rearrangement uses TRBV20-1 and TRBJ2-3, with D possibly matching TRBD2 (5 bases). Germline V CDR1 and CDR2: DFQATT, SNEGSKA (reference sequence). The CDR3 spans 14 residues. The CDR3 protein is CRARAEGPSGAQYF. CDR3 nucleotides: TGCAGAGCCCGGGCCGAGGGCCCTTCGGGTGCGCAGTATTTT.